One sample yielded the 19 T cell receptor beta chains listed below, sequenced in a study of blood T cell repertoires in COVID-19. The repertoire was sequenced with immunoSEQ multiplex PCR; TCRdb's copy has only in-frame clones and lacks some. Of about 47,000 clones listed, roughly 90% were seen once; the top ten hold around 2.7%. Sequencing was done on a sample of peripheral blood. The receptors stem from a man aged 45 to 65 with active COVID-19.

The chain links TRBV19 to TRBJ1-1, with 7 bases that match TRBD1. Germline V gene lookup returns CDR1 LNHDA and CDR2 SQIVND (reference sequence). V shed 4 bases and J 3 bases; nucleotides not matched to a gene: 11. The CDR3 loop spans 16 amino acids. CDR3 protein: CASSTHRQGRDTEAFF. In nucleotides, the CDR3 is TGTGCCAGTAGTACCCATCGACAGGGAAGGGACACTGAAGCTTTCTTT.

The V gene is TRBV7-8, the J gene TRBJ2-7, with 15 bases matching TRBD2. V lost 0 bases, J lost 2 bases, and 5 bases stayed unmatched. CDR1 SGHVS and CDR2 FQNEAQ come from the germline V gene. The CDR3 length is 18 residues. CDR3 sequence (DNA): TGTGCCAGCAGCTTAGCGTGGGGGACTAGCGGGAGGCCCTACGAGCAGTACGTC. It codes for CASSLAWGTSGRPYEQYV.

The chain carries TRBV30 and TRBJ1-3, with D uncertain. CDR3 length: 13 amino acids. CDR1 is GTSNPN, CDR2 SVGIG, per germline (reference sequence). The CDR3 region is CATPLFSGNTIYF. Here the CDR3 DNA reads TGTGCTACTCCCCTATTCTCTGGAAACACCATATATTTT.

The J gene is TRBJ2-7, the V gene TRBV7-8, with 12 bases fitting TRBD1. The CDR3 has 15 amino acids. CDR1 and CDR2 (germline): SGHVS, FQNEAQ. J gave up 7 bases and V 5 bases, and 9 bases lay outside the gene matches. CDR3 sequence: CASSLPGQGAGEQYV. The DNA of the CDR3 is TGTGCCAGCAGCCTCCCGGGACAGGGGGCAGGGGAGCAGTACGTC.

In this sample, this clone turned up a few times. This sequence joins TRBV6-2 or TRBV6-3 and TRBJ2-7; weak D call: TRBD2 (6 bases). The V end lost 2 bases, the J end lost 4 bases, and 12 bases lay between the germline ends. CDR1 and CDR2 (germline): MNHEY, SVGEGT. The CDR3 runs to 14 residues. Here the CDR3 reads CASSYGGMVYEQYF. CDR3 nucleotides: TGTGCCAGCAGTTACGGGGGGATGGTTTACGAGCAGTACTTC.

This sequence joins TRBV21-1 and TRBJ1-1. TRBV21-1 is a known pseudogene. The CDR3 has 19 residues. The CDR3 bases are TGTGCCAGCAGCAAAGGTCTCCGGGCCTGGTCGGGAAGGAACACTGAAGCTTTCTTT. Translated, it gives CASSKGLRAWSGRNTEAFF.

This clone was seen more than once but under ten times. The V and J genes are TRBV29-1 and TRBJ2-1; 9 bases agree with TRBD1. Trimming cost V 5 bases and J 4 bases; bases outside gene matches: 6. Per the germline V gene, CDR1 is SQVTM and CDR2 is ANQGSEA. CDR3 length: 14 residues. The DNA for the CDR3 is TGCAGCGTTCTCGGACAGGGGTCATACAATGAGCAGTTCTTC. This encodes CSVLGQGSYNEQFF.

V and J are TRBV5-8 and TRBJ2-2; a possible D gene is TRBD1 (6 bases). Germline V CDR1 and CDR2: SGHTS, YDEGEE. The germline V and J ends were trimmed by 0 bases and 2 bases, with 11 bases remaining between them. The length of the CDR3 is 16 residues. Written as DNA, the CDR3 is TGTGCCAGCAGCTTGGCGGGACACCTAAACACCGGGGAGCTGTTTTTT. Protein: CASSLAGHLNTGELFF. The full variable domain, with the rest looked up from reference TRBV5-8 and TRBJ2-2, is EAGVTQSPTHLIKTRGQQATLRCSPISGHTSVYWYQQALGLGLQFLLWYDEGEERNRGNFPPRFSGRQFPNYSSELNVNALELEDSALYLCASSLAGHLNTGELFFGEGSRLTVL.

V and J are TRBV9 and TRBJ1-2; a possible D gene is TRBD1 (6 bases). V lost 3 bases and J 8 bases, leaving 11 bases between the germline ends. The CDR3 is 12 amino acids. Germline V gene sequence: CDR1 SGDLS, CDR2 YYNGEE. The CDR3 here is CASSGTRGGYTF. The CDR3 DNA follows: TGTGCCAGCAGCGGGACCAGGGGAGGCTACACCTTC.

The chain carries TRBV11-2 and TRBJ2-7, with 9 bases fitting TRBD1. The length of the CDR3 is 15 residues. The germline CDR1 and CDR2 sequences are SGHAT and FQNNGV. Trimming at V came to 4 bases and at J to 1 base, leaving 5 bases not matched to a gene. The CDR3 loop is CASSWGQGASYEQYF. The CDR3 DNA sequence: TGTGCCAGCAGCTGGGGACAGGGCGCGTCCTACGAGCAGTACTTC.

The rearrangement joins TRBV14 to TRBJ1-2; 9 bases agree with TRBD1. Per the germline V gene, CDR1 is SGHDN and CDR2 is FVKESK. V was clipped by 0 bases and J by 4 bases; unmatched bases: 12. This CDR3 region has 18 residues. CDR3 in DNA: TGTGCCAGCAGCCAAGACCCCGGGGACAGGGCCTTCGCCTATGGCTACACCTTC. This gives the protein CASSQDPGDRAFAYGYTF. Drawing the rest from reference TRBV14 and TRBJ1-2, the complete variable domain is EAGVTQFPSHSVIEKGQTVTLRCDPISGHDNLYWYRRVMGKEIKFLLHFVKESKQDESGMPNNRFLAERTGGTYSTLKVQPAELEDSGVYFCASSQDPGDRAFAYGYTFGSGTRLTVV.

The chain employs TRBV7-6 and TRBJ2-3, with D perhaps TRBD1 (6 bases). The CDR3 covers 14 residues. V lost 3 bases and J lost 6, with 13 bases in between. CDR1 is SGHVS, CDR2 FNYEAQ, per germline. The CDR3 DNA reads as TGTGCCAGCAGCTTGGAGACAGGTTGGGATACGCAGTATTTT. Its translation is CASSLETGWDTQYF.

Written as DNA, the CDR3 is TGTGCCAGCAGCCCCTTCGTATCCTACGAGCAGTACTTC. It codes for CASSPFVSYEQYF. The chain is built from TRBV9 and TRBJ2-7; D ambiguous. CDR1 SGDLS and CDR2 YYNGEE come from the germline V gene. There are 13 residues in the CDR3. The V end lost 4 bases, the J end lost 1 base, and 9 bases lay between the germline ends.

The chain links TRBV9 to TRBJ2-1, with 11 bases fitting TRBD2. Germline lookup yields CDR1 SGDLS and CDR2 YYNGEE. CDR3 length equals 19 residues. J gave up 0 bases and V 0 bases, and 8 bases lay outside the gene matches. The chain's CDR3 is CASSVGGGLAENSYNEQFF. CDR3 nucleotide sequence: TGTGCCAGCAGCGTAGGAGGGGGACTAGCGGAAAACTCCTACAATGAGCAGTTCTTC. The variable domain in full, completed from reference TRBV9 and TRBJ2-1, reads DSGVTQTPKHLITATGQRVTLRCSPRSGDLSVYWYQQSLDQGLQFLIQYYNGEERAKGNILERFSAQQFPDLHSELNLSSLELGDSALYFCASSVGGGLAENSYNEQFFGPGTRLTVL.

V is TRBV6-4 and J is TRBJ2-4; 12 bases map to TRBD2. Germline V gene data show CDR1 as MRHNA and CDR2 as SNTAGT. V lost 0 bases, J lost 7 bases, and 4 bases stayed unmatched. The CDR3 runs to 16 residues. The CDR3 sequence: CASSDSASGGANIQYF. The CDR3 nucleotides are TGTGCCAGCAGTGACTCGGCTAGCGGGGGGGCCAACATTCAGTACTTC.

The rearrangement links TRBV6-6 to TRBJ2-1; 8 nucleotides agree with TRBD2. Per germline, CDR1 MNHNY and CDR2 SVGAGI (reference sequence). This CDR3 contains 14 residues. V trimming: 10 bases; J trimming: 9 bases; junction bases outside the gene matches: 14. The CDR3 DNA sequence: TGTGCCACCTTGGACGGGCCGAGCGGGGGTGAGCAGTTCTTC. Translated, it gives CATLDGPSGGEQFF.

CDR3 nucleotides: TGTGCCAGTGCGACTAACTATGGCTACACCTTC. It encodes CASATNYGYTF. V is TRBV19 and J is TRBJ1-2; D gene uncertain. The CDR3 is 11 amino acids. V lost 8 bases and J 0 bases, leaving 4 bases between the germline ends. CDR1 is LNHDA and CDR2 is SQIVND in the germline V gene (reference sequence). Drawing the rest from reference TRBV19 and TRBJ1-2, the complete variable domain is DGGITQSPKYLFRKEGQNVTLSCEQNLNHDAMYWYRQDPGQGLRLIYYSQIVNDFQKGDIAEGYSVSREKKESFPLTVTSAQKNPTAFYLCASATNYGYTFGSGTRLTVV.

The genes are TRBV7-6 and TRBJ2-5; D might be TRBD2 (5 bases). Looked up from germline, CDR1 is SGHVS and CDR2 is FNYEAQ. This CDR3 is 15 amino acids long. Trimming removed 5 bases from V and 5 bases from J, with 18 bases in between. The CDR3 sequence: CASSQTAGGRETQYF. CDR3 sequence (DNA): TGTGCCAGCAGCCAAACGGCGGGCGGGCGGGAGACCCAGTACTTC.

This clone was observed a handful of times. The CDR3 DNA is TGTGCCAGCAGCCAAGGAGGCTCTCAGCATTTT. Its protein is CASSQGGSQHF. The chain links TRBV4-2 to TRBJ1-5; D is uncertain. The CDR3 has 11 amino acids. V lost 1 base, J lost 13 bases, and 8 bases lay in between. Per germline, CDR1 LGHNA and CDR2 YNFKEQ.